This T cell receptor beta chain appears in the sequencing data of a study of blood T cells in healthy people across ages. This clonotype came up a few times. The antigen remains undetermined. Each donor supplied around 9.6 milliliters of peripheral blood. V was trimmed by 5 bases and J by 0 bases, leaving 8 bases between them. Germline CDR1 reads MDHEN; CDR2 reads SYDVKM. This CDR3 is 14 amino acids long. The use of a sample-barcoded 5' primer and a J-beta primer mix characterized a second PCR of about 7 to 12 cycles. TCRdb independently ran MiXCR on the 5' RACE reads; one entry per CDR3 protein. The sample has around 1,000,000 distinct CDR3 sequences, 20% to 25% seen once; the top ten hold approximately 0.71%. Study findings and constraints: Among long-lived donors, naive CD4+ cells were more numerous and diversity higher than in aged donors.

The same sample was also studied in work on T cells of mothers and their children. From that paper: Each child contributed approximately 2.9 million TCR beta CDR3 reads, while each mother contributed over 8 million. Researchers found no T cell clones that were persistent and microchimeric.

The gene calls are TRBV28 and TRBJ1-3, with D unclear. This clonotype originated in a girl aged 2 to 10 in good health. Specimen: blood. DNA for the CDR3: TGTGCCAGCAGTCTTCAGAACTCTGGAAACACCATATATTTT. The encoded protein is CASSLQNSGNTIYF.